The 32 T cell receptor beta chains below come from one sample, sequenced in a study of T cells after somatic rescue of genetic block. Here immunoSEQ multiplex PCR was the method, and the copy in TCRdb shows in-frame clones only, minus some. The table has 45,000 to 70,000 clones, approximately 96% seen once. Sequencing was done on a sample of peripheral blood mononuclear cells (PBMCs). The receptors were gathered from a child less than two years old.

The chain recombines TRBV30 with TRBJ2-7; 8 bases map to TRBD1. Germline CDR1 and CDR2: GTSNPN and SVGIG (reference sequence). The CDR3 loop spans 13 amino acids. Germline trimming cut 2 bases from V and 3 bases from J; bases unmatched to any gene: 3. This chain's CDR3 is CAWSIDRGYEQYF. CDR3 DNA sequence: TGTGCCTGGAGTATAGACAGGGGCTACGAGCAGTACTTC.

The chain is built from TRBV5-4 and TRBJ2-4; D remains unclear. This CDR3 contains 15 residues. The V end was cut by 0 bases, the J end by 0 bases, with 7 bases between. Germline lookup yields CDR1 SGHNT and CDR2 YYREEE (reference sequence). The CDR3 bases are TGTGCCAGCAGCTTGGGCGGTTTAGCCAAAAACATTCAGTACTTC. Protein: CASSLGGLAKNIQYF.

The rearrangement links TRBV27 to TRBJ1-1, with 8 nucleotides matching TRBD1. The V segment lost 5 bases and the J segment 5 bases; nucleotides outside the gene matches: 10. Germline V gene sequence: CDR1 MNHEY, CDR2 SMNVEV (reference sequence). The CDR3 has 15 amino acids. CDR3 DNA: TGTGCCAGCAGTACATTCGGGACAGGAGGGACTGAAGCTTTCTTT. Translating it yields CASSTFGTGGTEAFF.

This clone has just one count. In nucleotides, the CDR3 is TGTGCCACCAGCACGACTGCCTACGAGCAGTACTTC. This sequence encodes CATSTTAYEQYF. V gene TRBV15 combines with J gene TRBJ2-7, with D uncertain. Germline V gene lookup returns CDR1 LNHNV and CDR2 YYDKDF (reference sequence). The CDR3 length is 12 residues. Trimming shortened V by 4 bases and J by 2 bases, and 6 bases separated the two germline ends.

This chain uses TRBV7-7 with TRBJ2-1, with a weak D call TRBD1 (5 bases). This CDR3 spans 13 amino acids. Germline values: CDR1 SSHAT, CDR2 FNYEAQ (reference sequence). V was pared by 4 bases and J by 2 bases, with 6 bases between. CDR3 amino acids: CASSWTTYNEQFF. CDR3 bases: TGTGCCAGCAGCTGGACAACCTACAATGAGCAGTTCTTC.

This clone was observed once. The rearrangement links TRBV27 to TRBJ1-5; no clear D. With 6 bases removed from V and 2 bases from J, the gap between germline ends came to 5 bases. The CDR3 covers 12 residues. Per germline, CDR1 MNHEY and CDR2 SMNVEV (reference sequence). CDR3 DNA: TGTGCCAGCAGGGGCGGCAATCAGCCCCAGCATTTT. This sequence encodes CASRGGNQPQHF.

The chain couples TRBV19 to TRBJ1-5; D remains unclear. With 1 base removed from V and 0 bases from J, the gap between germline ends came to 4 bases. Germline V gene data show CDR1 as LNHDA and CDR2 as SQIVND (reference sequence). The CDR3 is 14 amino acids. In DNA form, the CDR3 reads TGTGCCAGTAGTATAGGGATTAGCAATCAGCCCCAGCATTTT. Translated: CASSIGISNQPQHF.

V and J are TRBV6-5 and TRBJ1-2; no definite D call. Germline V gives CDR1 MNHEY, CDR2 SVGAGI. V lost 7 bases to trimming and J lost 2 bases, with 17 bases between them. This CDR3 is 15 amino acids long. CDR3 nucleotide sequence: TGTGCCAGCATTCAGGCTCCGGGAGCCAACTATGGCTACACCTTC. It is translated as CASIQAPGANYGYTF.

This clone appeared once. The chain couples TRBV6-6 to TRBJ2-3; TRBD2 matches 11 bases. Per germline, CDR1 MNHNY and CDR2 SVGAGI (reference sequence). This CDR3 spans 15 amino acids. Germline trimming cut 7 bases from V and 5 bases from J; bases unmatched to any gene: 8. CDR3 residues: CASTNELAGVDTQYF. For the CDR3, the DNA is TGTGCCAGCACAAACGAACTAGCGGGAGTAGATACGCAGTATTTT.

This chain uses TRBV10-2 with TRBJ1-3; the D gene is possibly TRBD1 (6 bases). This CDR3 contains 15 residues. Per germline, CDR1 WSHSY and CDR2 SAAADI. The ends were cut back, 3 bases at V and 0 bases at J, with 9 bases in the middle. This CDR3 is CASSETGHSGNTIYF. The DNA of the CDR3 is TGCGCCAGCAGTGAAACGGGACACTCTGGAAACACCATATATTTT.

This clone has a single count. The chain recombines TRBV6-6 with TRBJ2-7, with D perhaps matching TRBD1 (6 bases). V was cut by 4 bases and J by 3 bases, with 13 bases left in between. Germline V lookup: CDR1 MNHNY, CDR2 SVGAGI (reference sequence). The CDR3 spans 14 residues. The CDR3 DNA reads as TGTGCCAGCAGTTCCCCAACAGGGAGCTACGAGCAGTACTTC. The encoded protein is CASSSPTGSYEQYF.

The CDR3 nucleotides are TGTGCCAGCAGTGAAAGGGGTGGGCCAGGGGAGACCCAGTACTTC. Translation gives CASSERGGPGETQYF. The chain has TRBV2 and TRBJ2-5; D is perhaps TRBD1 (5 bases). V was pared by 2 bases and J by 5 bases, with 15 bases between. Germline CDR1 and CDR2: SNHLY and FYNNEI. This CDR3 is built from 15 residues.

The V call is TRBV5-4, the J call TRBJ1-3, with D perhaps TRBD1 (6 bases). V lost 1 base and J 8 bases, leaving 10 bases between the germline ends. This CDR3 is 13 amino acids long. Germline CDR1 reads SGHNT; CDR2 reads YYREEE (reference sequence). CDR3 bases: TGTGCCAGCAGCTTGATCAGGGGACACACCATATATTTT. Amino acids: CASSLIRGHTIYF.

The CDR3 loop is CAISEGGSTDTQYF. CDR3 coding DNA: TGTGCCATCAGTGAGGGGGGAAGCACAGATACGCAGTATTTT. The chain has TRBV10-3 and TRBJ2-3; D is tentatively TRBD1 or TRBD2 (5 bases each). The V gene lost 2 bases and the J gene lost 0 bases, with 6 bases spanning the gap. CDR1 is ENHRY and CDR2 is SYGVKD in the germline V gene. The CDR3 covers 14 residues.

The rearrangement links TRBV9 to TRBJ1-1; no reliable D call. Germline CDR1 is SGDLS and CDR2 is YYNGEE. V was cut by 0 bases and J by 1 base, with 1 base left in between. This CDR3 spans 12 amino acids. The CDR3 coding sequence is TGTGCCAGCAGCGTAGAGAACACTGAAGCTTTCTTT. Protein product: CASSVENTEAFF. The complete variable domain, with remaining parts taken from reference TRBV9 and TRBJ1-1, reads DSGVTQTPKHLITATGQRVTLRCSPRSGDLSVYWYQQSLDQGLQFLIQYYNGEERAKGNILERFSAQQFPDLHSELNLSSLELGDSALYFCASSVENTEAFFGQGTRLTVV.

This clone is a singleton in its sample. This chain uses TRBV6-4 with TRBJ1-5, with no clear D. The CDR3 extends over 14 amino acids. Per the germline V gene, CDR1 is MRHNA and CDR2 is SNTAGT. The ends were cut back, 0 bases at V and 1 base at J, with 4 bases in the middle. CDR3 protein: CASSDSDSNQPQHF. CDR3 nucleotides: TGTGCCAGCAGTGACTCGGACAGCAATCAGCCCCAGCATTTT.

The chain uses TRBV19 and TRBJ2-7, with no clear D. The CDR3 runs to 13 residues. Trimming took off 4 bases at V and 0 bases at J, with 7 bases between the two ends. CDR1 is LNHDA, CDR2 SQIVND, per germline (reference sequence). The CDR3 here is CASSKGPSYEQYF. CDR3 nucleotides: TGTGCCAGTAGTAAGGGCCCCTCCTACGAGCAGTACTTC.

The chain combines TRBV11-1 with TRBJ2-7, with 7 bases that match TRBD1. CDR1 is SGHAT and CDR2 is FQDESV in the germline V gene (reference sequence). J was trimmed by 2 bases and V by 1 base; bases with no gene match: 2. The CDR3 has 14 residues. The CDR3 DNA follows: TGTGCCAGCAGCTTAGACAGGGGCCCCTACGAGCAGTACTTC. Translating gives CASSLDRGPYEQYF. The complete variable domain, with remaining parts taken from reference TRBV11-1 and TRBJ2-7, reads EAEVAQSPRYKITEKSQAVAFWCDPISGHATLYWYRQILGQGPELLVQFQDESVVDDSQLPKDRFSAERLKGVDSTLKIQPAELGDSAMYLCASSLDRGPYEQYFGPGTRLTVT.

The rearrangement links TRBV6-5 to TRBJ2-7; TRBD2 is a possible D gene (5 bases). In germline, CDR1 is MNHEY, CDR2 SVGAGI. There are 13 residues in the CDR3. V shed 2 bases and J shed 3 bases, with 8 bases lying between them. Here the CDR3 reads CASSYLRDYEQYF. In DNA form, the CDR3 reads TGTGCCAGCAGTTACCTCCGGGACTACGAGCAGTACTTC.

This clone was counted only a few times. J is TRBJ1-2 and V is TRBV21-1. TRBV21-1 is reported as a pseudogene. The length of the CDR3 is 12 residues. In DNA form, the CDR3 reads TGTGCCAGCAGCAAAGGACACTATGGCTACACCTTC. This encodes CASSKGHYGYTF.

As DNA, the CDR3 is TGCGCCAGCAGCTTGTCTAGCGGGAGTTTTGAGCAGTTCTTC. As protein: CASSLSSGSFEQFF. The gene calls are TRBV5-1 and TRBJ2-1, with 10 bases aligning to TRBD2. With 1 base clipped from V and 9 bases from J, the junction kept 4 bases outside the gene matches. This CDR3 is built from 14 residues. Germline CDR1 SGHRS, CDR2 YFSETQ.

The chain joins TRBV25-1 to TRBJ2-7; 7 bases align to TRBD1. CDR1 MGHDK and CDR2 SYGVNS come from the germline V gene. V lost 6 bases, J lost 0 bases, and 2 bases stayed unmatched. CDR3 length: 13 residues. CDR3 amino acids: CASRGQFSYEQYF. In nucleotides, the CDR3 is TGTGCCAGCAGGGGACAGTTCTCCTACGAGCAGTACTTC.

CDR3 sequence: CASSGSNTEAFF. The CDR3 DNA reads TGTGCCAGCAGTGGCTCGAACACTGAAGCTTTCTTT. This chain joins TRBV6-1 and TRBJ1-1; the D is unclear. Trimming left V 4 bases short and J 1 base short, with 4 bases between. This CDR3 has 12 residues. Per germline, CDR1 MNHNS and CDR2 SASEGT.

V and J are TRBV2 and TRBJ2-1; D uncertain. The CDR3 is 18 amino acids. Per germline, CDR1 SNHLY and CDR2 FYNNEI. The V end was cut by 1 base, the J end by 1 base, with 17 bases between. The CDR3 loop is CASSEGRIPSWSYNEQFF. CDR3 nucleotide sequence: TGTGCCAGCAGTGAAGGGAGAATCCCCTCCTGGTCCTACAATGAGCAGTTCTTC.

The gene calls are TRBV9 and TRBJ2-1, with 14 bases fitting TRBD2. CDR3 length: 16 amino acids. J was trimmed by 7 bases and V by 2 bases; bases with no gene match: 5. Per the germline V gene, CDR1 is SGDLS and CDR2 is YYNGEE. The CDR3 spells CASSVEGLAGVNEQFF. The CDR3 nucleotides are TGTGCCAGCAGCGTCGAGGGACTAGCGGGAGTAAATGAGCAGTTCTTC.

The chain recombines TRBV7-2 with TRBJ2-1; 11 nucleotides match TRBD1. The V segment lost 1 base and the J segment 6 bases; nucleotides outside the gene matches: 2. The CDR3 covers 15 residues. Per the germline V gene, CDR1 is SGHTA and CDR2 is FQGNSA. CDR3 DNA: TGTGCCAGCAGCTTAGGGGGGACAGGGGGCAATGAGCAGTTCTTC. Translation gives CASSLGGTGGNEQFF.

V and J are TRBV27 and TRBJ1-3, with 7 bases identical to TRBD1. The germline V gene has CDR1 MNHEY and CDR2 SMNVEV (reference sequence). J lost 7 bases, V lost 6 bases, and 9 bases had no gene match. The CDR3 has 14 amino acids. The CDR3 region is CASRPGQWSNTIYF. The CDR3 bases are TGTGCCAGCAGGCCGGGACAGTGGAGCAACACCATATATTTT.

This sequence joins TRBV25-1 and TRBJ1-1; D gene unclear. The germline V gene encodes CDR1 MGHDK and CDR2 SYGVNS. The CDR3 is made up of 15 amino acids. V lost 4 bases, J lost 0 bases, and 12 bases lay in between. The CDR3, as DNA: TGTGCCAGCAGTGTAATGGGCAGCTTGAACACTGAAGCTTTCTTT. Protein sequence: CASSVMGSLNTEAFF.

This chain uses TRBV29-1 with TRBJ1-2; TRBD1 matches 12 bases. Germline CDR1 and CDR2: SQVTM and ANQGSEA. The CDR3 consists of 15 residues. The V and J ends lost 5 bases and 2 bases, in that order; junction bases with no gene match: 6. The CDR3 here is CSVWDRGRANYGYTF. The CDR3 nucleotides read TGCAGCGTTTGGGACAGGGGGCGAGCGAACTATGGCTACACCTTC. Full variable domain (rest looked up from reference TRBV29-1 and TRBJ1-2): SAVISQKPSRDICQRGTSLTIQCQVDSQVTMMFWYRQQPGQSLTLIATANQGSEATYESGFVIDKFPISRPNLTFSTLTVSNMSPEDSSIYLCSVWDRGRANYGYTFGSGTRLTVV.

This chain uses TRBV7-6 with TRBJ2-3; possible D gene TRBD2, 6 bases. Germline CDR1 SGHVS, CDR2 FNYEAQ. The CDR3 consists of 16 residues. Trimming removed 3 bases from V and 0 bases from J, with 13 bases in between. CDR3 loop: CASSFGEGTSTDTQYF. CDR3 bases: TGTGCCAGCAGCTTTGGCGAGGGGACTAGCACAGATACGCAGTATTTT.

The chain employs TRBV4-1 and TRBJ1-1, with D unclear. The CDR3 has 13 amino acids. Germline-derived CDR1 and CDR2 are MGHRA and YSYEKL. With 1 base removed from V and 7 bases from J, the gap between germline ends came to 10 bases. The CDR3 here is CASSQAAGNEAFF. As DNA, the CDR3 is TGCGCCAGCAGCCAAGCCGCGGGTAATGAAGCTTTCTTT.

V and J are TRBV6-6 and TRBJ1-5; 7 positions agree with TRBD1. Germline CDR1 and CDR2: MNHNY and SVGAGI (reference sequence). CDR3 size: 14 residues. The J segment lost 6 bases and the V segment lost 5 bases, leaving 7 bases of the junction unmatched. CDR3 in amino acids: CASSPQGVGQPQHF. In nucleotides, the CDR3 is TGTGCCAGCAGTCCCCAGGGGGTAGGTCAGCCCCAGCATTTT.